The TCR beta chain described here comes from a study of PD-L1 blockade in urothelial cancer. Time point here: peripheral blood 6 weeks after treatment start. CDR1 and CDR2 from the germline V gene are SEHNR and FQNEAQ (reference sequence). The CDR3 sequence is 12 residues long. Clones were sequenced by immunoSEQ multiplex PCR, and TCRdb holds only the in-frame ones, with some missing. The sample lists about 130,000 clones; 86% were seen once. The gene calls are TRBV7-9 and TRBJ2-5; TRBD2 matches at 8 bases. The sample in question was PBMCs, obtained around atezolizumab (anti-PD-L1) treatment. The sequence came from a man aged 45 to 65 with urothelial cancer. The CDR3 spells CERNQRGETQYF. The DNA of the CDR3 is TGTGAACGCAACCAGCGGGGGGAGACCCAGTACTTC.